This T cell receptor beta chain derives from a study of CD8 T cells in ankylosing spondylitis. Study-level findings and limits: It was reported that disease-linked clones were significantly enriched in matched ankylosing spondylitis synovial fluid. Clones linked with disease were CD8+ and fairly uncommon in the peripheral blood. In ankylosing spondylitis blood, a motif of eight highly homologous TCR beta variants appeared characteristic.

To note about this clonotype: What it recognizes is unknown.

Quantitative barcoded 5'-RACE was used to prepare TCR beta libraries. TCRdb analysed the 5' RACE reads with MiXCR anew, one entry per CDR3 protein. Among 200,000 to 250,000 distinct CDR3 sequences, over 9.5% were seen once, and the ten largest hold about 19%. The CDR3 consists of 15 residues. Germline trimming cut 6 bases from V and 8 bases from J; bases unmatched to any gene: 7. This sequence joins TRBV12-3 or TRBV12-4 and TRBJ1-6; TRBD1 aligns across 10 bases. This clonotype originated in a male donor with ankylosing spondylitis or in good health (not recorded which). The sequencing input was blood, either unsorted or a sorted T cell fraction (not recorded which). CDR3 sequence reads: CASSKGQGMYSPLHF. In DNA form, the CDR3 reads TGTGCCAGCAGCAAGGGACAGGGGATGTATTCACCCCTCCACTTT.